This is a list of T cell receptor beta chains from one sample in a study of cytomegalovirus exposure and HLA in healthy donors. The method was immunoSEQ multiplex PCR; TCRdb's version includes in-frame clones alone and lacks a portion of them. The sample yields under 250,000 clones, 87% seen once. Sequencing input: PBMCs. The receptors derive from a young man in good health and CMV-seronegative. CDR3s include the opening cysteine and the closing phenylalanine or tryptophan. Fields, in order: V gene, clone size, J gene, CDR3 protein. Expanded clones get a size class; other rows say once, few or many, or leave the size out.

>TRBV5-1|-|TRBJ2-3
CASSWGTSPPSDTQYF
>TRBV4-1|-|TRBJ1-1
CASSQNAGTLFTEAFF
>TRBV6-1|-|TRBJ2-3
CASSGMTDTQYF
>TRBV7-9|-|TRBJ1-2
CASSSQDSSNYGYTF
>TRBV7-2|-|TRBJ1-5
CASSPRAGATYSNQPQHF
>TRBV5-1|-|TRBJ2-7
CASSLVAHRRDEQYF
>TRBV6-1|-|TRBJ1-5
CASSISRGINQPQHF
>TRBV7-2|-|TRBJ2-7
CASSPPGLAGYEQYF
>TRBV5-1|-|TRBJ1-1
CASKEGHRDGAFF
>TRBV30|-|TRBJ2-5
CAWAGTGDQETQYF
>TRBV5-1|-|TRBJ2-3
CASSLVPENTDTQYF
>TRBV5-6|-|TRBJ2-2
CASSLVSGLNTGELFF
>TRBV10-2|once|TRBJ2-3
CASRTALAEDTQYF
>TRBV28|-|TRBJ2-7
CASTQQGGYEQYF
>TRBV4-1|-|TRBJ2-3
CASSLRPGDTQYF
>TRBV19|once|TRBJ2-3
CASSTRLAGQDTQYF
>TRBV14|-|TRBJ1-2
CASSQRGTQGKGYTF
>TRBV4-3|-|TRBJ2-7
CASSQDRDSSYEQYF
>TRBV15|-|TRBJ1-1
CATSKEASEAFF
>TRBV11-3|-|TRBJ2-1
CASSFSGEAYNEQFF